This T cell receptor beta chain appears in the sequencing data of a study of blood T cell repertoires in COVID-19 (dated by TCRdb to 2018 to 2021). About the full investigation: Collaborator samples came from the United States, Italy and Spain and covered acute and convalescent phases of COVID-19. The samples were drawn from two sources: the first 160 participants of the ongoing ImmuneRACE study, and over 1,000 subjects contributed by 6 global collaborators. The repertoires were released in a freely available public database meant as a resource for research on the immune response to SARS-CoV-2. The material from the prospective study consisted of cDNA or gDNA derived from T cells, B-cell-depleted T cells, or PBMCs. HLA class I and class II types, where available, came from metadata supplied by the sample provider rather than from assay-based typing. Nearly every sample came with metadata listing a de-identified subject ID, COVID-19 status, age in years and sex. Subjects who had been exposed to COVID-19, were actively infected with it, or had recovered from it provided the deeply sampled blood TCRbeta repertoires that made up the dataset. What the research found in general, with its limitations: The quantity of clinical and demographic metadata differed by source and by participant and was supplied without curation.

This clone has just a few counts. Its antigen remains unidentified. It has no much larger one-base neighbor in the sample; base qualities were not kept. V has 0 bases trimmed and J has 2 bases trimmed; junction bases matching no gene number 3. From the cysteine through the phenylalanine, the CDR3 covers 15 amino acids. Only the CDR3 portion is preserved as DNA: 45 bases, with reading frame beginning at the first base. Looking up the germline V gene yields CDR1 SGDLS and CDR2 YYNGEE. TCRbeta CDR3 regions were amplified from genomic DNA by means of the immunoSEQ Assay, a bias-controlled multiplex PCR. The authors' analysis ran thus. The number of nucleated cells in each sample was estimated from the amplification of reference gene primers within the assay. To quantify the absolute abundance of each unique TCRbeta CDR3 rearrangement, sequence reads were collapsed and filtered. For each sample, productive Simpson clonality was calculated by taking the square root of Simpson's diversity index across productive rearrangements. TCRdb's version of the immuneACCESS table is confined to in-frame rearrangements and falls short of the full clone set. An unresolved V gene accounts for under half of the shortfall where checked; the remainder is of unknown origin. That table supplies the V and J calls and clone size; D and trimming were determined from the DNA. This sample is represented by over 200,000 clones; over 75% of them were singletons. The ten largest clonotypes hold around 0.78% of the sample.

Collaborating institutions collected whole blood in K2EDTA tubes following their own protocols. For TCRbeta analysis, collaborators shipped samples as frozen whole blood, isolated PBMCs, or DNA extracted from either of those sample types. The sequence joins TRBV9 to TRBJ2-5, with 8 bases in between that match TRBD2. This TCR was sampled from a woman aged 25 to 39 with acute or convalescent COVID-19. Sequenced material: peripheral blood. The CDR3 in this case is CASSVASGWQETQYF. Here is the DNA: TGTGCCAGCAGCGTAGCTAGCGGGTGGCAAGAGACCCAGTACTTC.